The rows below give T cell receptor beta chains drawn from one sample of a study of cytomegalovirus exposure and HLA in healthy donors. The method was immunoSEQ multiplex PCR; TCRdb's version includes in-frame clones alone and lacks a portion of them. The profile shows about 300,000 clones, approximately 90% of them singletons. The sample taken for sequencing was PBMCs. The source is a man aged 35 to 55 in good health and CMV-seropositive. CDR3s include the opening cysteine and the closing phenylalanine or tryptophan. Fields, in order: D gene, J gene, clone size, V gene, CDR3 length, CDR3 protein, CDR3 DNA. The D gene is left open where the match is weak. Expanded clones are given a class, and other clones once, few, many or no size at all.

>.|TRBJ1-1|once|TRBV11-1|14
CASSLRGIGTEAFF
TGTGCCAGCAGCTTACGGGGGATCGGCACTGAAGCTTTCTTT
>TRBD2|TRBJ2-7|.|TRBV7-9|14
CASSYGTSGYEQYF
TGTGCCAGCAGCTACGGGACTAGCGGGTACGAGCAGTACTTC
>TRBD1|TRBJ2-2|.|TRBV6-1|12
CATTQGTRELFF
TGTGCCACCACACAGGGGACCAGGGAGCTGTTTTTT
>TRBD2|TRBJ2-5|.|TRBV5-1|15
CASSLGLAGQETQYF
TGCGCCAGCAGCTTGGGACTAGCGGGACAAGAGACCCAGTACTTC
>TRBD1|TRBJ2-1|.|TRBV7-8|14
CASSFRGRVNEQFF
TGTGCCAGCAGCTTCAGGGGGCGGGTCAATGAGCAGTTCTTC
>TRBD2|TRBJ2-6|.|TRBV28|15
CASGGRGPGANVLTF
TGTGCCAGCGGGGGGAGGGGCCCTGGGGCCAACGTCCTGACTTTC
>TRBD1|TRBJ2-2|once|TRBV4-2|16
CASSPVEQGITGELFF
TGTGCCAGCAGCCCCGTGGAACAGGGGATCACCGGGGAGCTGTTTTTT
>.|TRBJ1-2|.|TRBV29-1|15
CSVDVPLGRTNGYTF
TGCAGCGTTGATGTTCCCCTGGGCAGGACTAATGGCTACACCTTC
>.|TRBJ1-1|.|TRBV5-1|14
CASSISGDRTEAFF
TGCGCCAGCAGCATCTCGGGGGACCGCACTGAAGCTTTCTTT
>TRBD1|TRBJ2-6|.|TRBV28|18
CASSRTGQGAGGANVLTF
TGTGCCAGCTCAAGAACGGGACAGGGGGCGGGGGGGGCCAACGTCCTGACTTTC
>TRBD2|TRBJ2-2|.|TRBV7-2|17
CASSLVVLAGAAGELFF
TGTGCCAGCAGCTTAGTAGTCCTAGCGGGAGCGGCCGGGGAGCTGTTTTTT
>.|TRBJ2-4|.|TRBV15|16
CATSRDRAVAKNIQYF
TGTGCCACCAGCAGAGATCGAGCGGTAGCCAAAAACATTCAGTACTTC
>TRBD1|TRBJ2-3|.|TRBV28|13
CASSLQGPDTQYF
TGTGCCAGCAGCCTACAGGGGCCAGATACGCAGTATTTT
>.|TRBJ2-2|.|TRBV7-9|14
CASSYTSGTGELFF
TGTGCCAGCAGCTACACCAGCGGCACCGGGGAGCTGTTTTTT
>TRBD1|TRBJ2-1|few|TRBV2|15
CASRPGTGGFHEQFF
TGTGCCAGCAGACCCGGGACAGGGGGCTTTCATGAGCAGTTCTTC
>TRBD1|TRBJ1-2|.|TRBV6-1|14
CARDRTNSNYGYTF
TGTGCCAGGGACAGGACTAACAGTAACTATGGCTACACCTTC
>.|TRBJ2-5|.|TRBV7-9|19
CASSQGTSGANPYQETQYF
TGTGCCAGCAGCCAAGGCACGTCAGGGGCAAACCCGTACCAAGAGACCCAGTACTTC
>.|TRBJ1-1|few|TRBV7-2|14
CASSLRGANTEAFF
TGTGCCAGCAGCTTAAGGGGCGCGAACACTGAAGCTTTCTTT
>TRBD2|TRBJ2-1|.|TRBV5-6|18
CASSLWHSGTKVYNEQFF
TGTGCCAGCAGTTTATGGCATAGCGGGACAAAGGTTTACAATGAGCAGTTCTTC
>.|TRBJ2-3|.|TRBV12-5|15
CASGLGTGATDTQYF
.
>.|TRBJ2-1|.|TRBV7-9|14
CASSRDGVYNEQFF
TGTGCCAGCAGCCGGGATGGCGTATACAATGAGCAGTTCTTC
>.|TRBJ1-4|.|TRBV25-1|16
CASSEFTGRVNEKLFF
TGTGCCAGCAGTGAATTCACAGGGCGCGTTAATGAAAAACTGTTTTTT
>.|TRBJ2-1|.|TRBV7-6|15
CASSLAGQVYNEQFF
TGTGCCAGCAGCTTAGCGGGTCAGGTCTACAATGAGCAGTTCTTC
>TRBD1|TRBJ2-7|.|TRBV13|14
CASSHWDRTYEQYF
TGTGCCAGCAGCCACTGGGACAGAACCTACGAGCAGTACTTC
>TRBD2|TRBJ2-1|once|TRBV28|18
CASRLARTSGSSYNEQFF
TGTGCCAGCAGGCTCGCGAGGACTAGCGGGAGCTCGTACAATGAGCAGTTCTTC
>.|TRBJ1-2|.|TRBV9|14
CASSVSLANYGYTF
TGTGCCAGCAGCGTATCTCTTGCTAACTATGGCTACACCTTC
>TRBD2|TRBJ2-1|.|TRBV5-4|16
CASSPATSGDYNEQFF
TGTGCCAGCAGCCCTGCGACTAGCGGGGACTACAATGAGCAGTTCTTC
>.|TRBJ2-3|once|TRBV9|15
CASSVGQFGTDTQYF
TGTGCCAGCAGCGTCGGACAGTTCGGCACAGATACGCAGTATTTT
>.|TRBJ2-7|.|TRBV6-5|15
CASRLDKRASYEQYF
TGTGCCAGCAGGTTGGACAAAAGGGCATCCTACGAGCAGTACTTC
>TRBD2|TRBJ2-2|.|TRBV28|14
CATPQAGGTGELFF
TGTGCCACCCCACAGGCGGGGGGCACCGGGGAGCTGTTTTTT
>TRBD2|TRBJ2-5|.|TRBV30|14
CAWSADYGGGTQYF
TGTGCCTGGAGTGCCGACTATGGGGGGGGGACCCAGTACTTC
>TRBD1|TRBJ2-7|.|TRBV7-9|15
CASSYAGTGVPEQYF
TGTGCCAGCAGCTACGCCGGGACAGGGGTCCCCGAGCAGTACTTC
>.|TRBJ1-1|.|TRBV18|14
CASSPQTGWTEAFF
TGTGCCAGCTCACCACAGACAGGCTGGACTGAAGCTTTCTTT
>TRBD2|TRBJ2-1|.|TRBV11-2|13
CASRMTSGREQFF
TGTGCCAGCAGGATGACTAGCGGGCGGGAGCAGTTCTTC
>.|TRBJ1-1|.|TRBV5-1|12
CASSLEGGEAFF
TGCGCCAGCAGCTTGGAAGGGGGTGAAGCTTTCTTT
>.|TRBJ1-5|.|TRBV10-2|18
CASSGTGTVGSGNQPQHF
TGCGCCAGCAGCGGAACAGGAACCGTCGGGTCTGGCAATCAGCCCCAGCATTTT
>TRBD1|TRBJ2-7|.|TRBV4-1|15
CASSQGDRTNYEQYF
TGCGCCAGCAGCCAAGGGGACAGAACGAACTACGAGCAGTACTTC
>.|TRBJ1-1|.|TRBV11-2|17
CASSLDRGKYMNTEAFF
TGTGCCAGCAGCTTAGACAGGGGCAAATATATGAACACTGAAGCTTTCTTT
>.|TRBJ1-2|.|TRBV5-1|14
CASSSTQVGYGYTF
TGCGCCAGCTCCTCTACCCAGGTCGGCTATGGCTACACCTTC
>.|TRBJ2-3|.|TRBV5-1|15
CASSLEWQGPDTQYF
TGCGCCAGCAGCTTGGAGTGGCAGGGGCCAGATACGCAGTATTTT
>TRBD2|TRBJ2-3|.|TRBV12-5|16
CASGLVGLAGGDTQYF
TGTGCTAGTGGTTTGGTCGGACTAGCGGGAGGAGATACGCAGTATTTT
>.|TRBJ1-4|.|TRBV5-1|13
CASSLGSYEKLFF
TGCGCCAGCAGCTTGGGGAGCTATGAAAAACTGTTTTTT
>.|TRBJ2-7|.|TRBV15|14
CATSTPTDSYEQYF
TGTGCCACCAGCACACCGACTGACTCCTACGAGCAGTACTTC
>TRBD2|TRBJ2-7|.|TRBV10-3|14
CAISDQGLTDEQYF
TGTGCCATCAGTGACCAGGGACTAACTGACGAGCAGTACTTC
>.|TRBJ2-7|.|TRBV7-2|13
CASSPGLGVQQYF
TGTGCCAGCAGCCCTGGTCTCGGGGTACAGCAGTACTTC
>TRBD2|TRBJ2-1|.|TRBV11-2|17
CASSPRSVAGGYNEQFF
TGTGCCAGCAGCCCCCGCTCCGTCGCGGGGGGGTACAATGAGCAGTTCTTC
>TRBD1|TRBJ1-5|few|TRBV6-4|15
CASSDSRQGSQPQHF
TGTGCCAGCAGTGACTCTAGACAGGGAAGCCAGCCCCAGCATTTT
>.|TRBJ2-7|.|TRBV15|14
CATSRGGSYCEQYF
TGTGCCACCAGCAGAGGAGGATCGTACTGCGAGCAGTACTTC